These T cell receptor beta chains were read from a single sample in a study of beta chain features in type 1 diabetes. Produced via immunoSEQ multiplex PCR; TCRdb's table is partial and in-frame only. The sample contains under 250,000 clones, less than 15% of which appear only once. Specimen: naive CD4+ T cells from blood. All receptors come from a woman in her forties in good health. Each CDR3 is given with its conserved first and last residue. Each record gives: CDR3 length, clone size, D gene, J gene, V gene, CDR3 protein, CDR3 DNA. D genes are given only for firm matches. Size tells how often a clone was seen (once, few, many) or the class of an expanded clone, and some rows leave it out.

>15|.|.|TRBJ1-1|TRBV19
CASSMTTAVIIEAFF
TGTGCCAGTAGTATGACGACAGCCGTAATCATCGAAGCTTTCTTT
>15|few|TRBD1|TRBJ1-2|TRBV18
CASSGQPDPNYGYTF
TGTGCCAGCTCGGGACAGCCGGACCCCAACTATGGCTACACCTTC
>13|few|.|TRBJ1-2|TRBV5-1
CASSRLKDYGYTF
TGCGCCAGCAGCCGACTCAAGGACTATGGCTACACCTTC
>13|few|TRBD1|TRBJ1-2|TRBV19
CASQQDRGNGYTF
TGTGCCAGCCAACAGGACAGGGGGAATGGCTACACCTTC
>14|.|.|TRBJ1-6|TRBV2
CASKQEAYNSPLHF
TGTGCCAGCAAACAGGAAGCCTATAATTCACCCCTCCACTTT
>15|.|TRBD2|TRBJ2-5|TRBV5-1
CASREGTSGEETQYF
TGCGCCAGCAGGGAGGGGACTAGCGGTGAAGAGACCCAGTACTTC
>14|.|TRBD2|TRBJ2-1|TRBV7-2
CASSPGGSYNEQFF
TGTGCCAGCAGCCCGGGGGGTTCCTACAATGAGCAGTTCTTC
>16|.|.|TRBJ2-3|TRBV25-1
CASTGLGRGGTDTQYF
TGTGCCAGCACCGGCCTGGGCAGGGGCGGCACAGATACGCAGTATTTT
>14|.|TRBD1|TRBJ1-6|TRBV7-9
CASSFGQGSSPLHF
TGTGCCAGCAGTTTTGGACAGGGTTCGTCACCCCTCCACTTT
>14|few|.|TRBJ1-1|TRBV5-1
CASSLGRGNTEAFF
TGCGCCAGCAGCTTGGGCAGGGGCAACACTGAAGCTTTCTTT
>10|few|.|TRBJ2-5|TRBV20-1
CSAAGETQYF
TGCAGTGCCGCCGGGGAGACCCAGTACTTC
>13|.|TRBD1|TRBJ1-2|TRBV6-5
CASSLTGGVGLFF
TGTGCCAGCAGTTTGACAGGGGGCGTGGGCCTCTTCTTC
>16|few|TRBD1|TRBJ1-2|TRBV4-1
CASSLLPGQGLYGYTF
TGCGCCAGCAGCCTATTACCGGGACAGGGGTTGTATGGCTACACCTTC
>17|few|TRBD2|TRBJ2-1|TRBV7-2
CASSPGWRGARFGEQFF
TGTGCCAGCAGCCCGGGATGGCGGGGGGCCCGCTTCGGTGAGCAGTTCTTC
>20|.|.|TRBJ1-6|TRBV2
CASSPQDSLNSRSYNSPLHF
TGTGCCAGCAGCCCACAGGACAGCCTCAATTCGAGGTCCTATAATTCACCCCTCCACTTT
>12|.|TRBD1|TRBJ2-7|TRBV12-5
CASGDRAYEQYF
TGTGCTAGTGGAGACAGGGCCTACGAGCAGTACTTC
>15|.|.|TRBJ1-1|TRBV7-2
CASSLVRGGSTEAFF
TGTGCCAGCAGCTTAGTGCGGGGGGGGAGCACTGAAGCTTTCTTT